This T cell receptor beta chain was obtained from a study of early T cells in non-severe SARS-CoV-2 infection. TCRdb ran MiXCR on the 5' RACE reads and lists one entry per CDR3 protein. The sample shows 55,000 to 80,000 distinct CDR3 sequences, over 9.5% of them seen only once. With 2 bases clipped from V and 5 bases from J, the junction kept 5 bases outside the gene matches. This CDR3 is built from 15 residues. This clonotype was found many times. The gene calls are TRBV12-3 or TRBV12-4 and TRBJ1-5; 8 nucleotides agree with TRBD1. Sequencing used whole blood, obtained at baseline. The clonotype was recovered from an adult who was a healthcare worker with PCR-confirmed SARS-CoV-2 infection or an uninfected control (not recorded which). CDR3 loop: CASSLNGQGYQPQHF. The CDR3 DNA sequence: TGTGCCAGCAGTTTAAACGGACAGGGTTATCAGCCCCAGCATTTT.